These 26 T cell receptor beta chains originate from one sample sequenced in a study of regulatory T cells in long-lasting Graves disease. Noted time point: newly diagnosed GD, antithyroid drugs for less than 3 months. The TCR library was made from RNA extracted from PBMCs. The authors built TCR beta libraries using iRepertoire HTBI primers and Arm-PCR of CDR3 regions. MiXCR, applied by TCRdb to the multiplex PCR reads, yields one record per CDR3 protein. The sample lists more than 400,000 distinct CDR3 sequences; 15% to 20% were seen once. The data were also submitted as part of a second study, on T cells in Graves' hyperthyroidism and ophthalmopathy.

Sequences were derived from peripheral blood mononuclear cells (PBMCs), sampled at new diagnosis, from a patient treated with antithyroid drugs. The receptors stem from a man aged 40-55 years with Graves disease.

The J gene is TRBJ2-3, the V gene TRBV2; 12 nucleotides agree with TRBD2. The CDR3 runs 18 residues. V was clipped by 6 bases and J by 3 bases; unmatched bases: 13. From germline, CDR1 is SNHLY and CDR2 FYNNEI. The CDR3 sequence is CASRYTSGRPEGTDTQYF. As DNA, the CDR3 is TGTGCCAGCAGGTACACTAGCGGGAGGCCCGAAGGAACAGATACGCAGTATTTT.

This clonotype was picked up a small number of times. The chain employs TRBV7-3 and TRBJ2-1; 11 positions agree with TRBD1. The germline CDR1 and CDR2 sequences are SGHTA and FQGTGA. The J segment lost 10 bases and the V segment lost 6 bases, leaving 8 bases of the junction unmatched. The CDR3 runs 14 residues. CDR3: CASSLDRGLGEQFF. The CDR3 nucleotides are TGTGCCAGCAGTTTGGACAGGGGGCTGGGGGAGCAGTTCTTC.

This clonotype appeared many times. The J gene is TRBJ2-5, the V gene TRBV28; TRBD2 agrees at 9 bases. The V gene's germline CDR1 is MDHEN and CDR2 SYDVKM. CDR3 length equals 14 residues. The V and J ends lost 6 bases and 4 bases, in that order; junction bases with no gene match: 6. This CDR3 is CASSRAGGRETQYF. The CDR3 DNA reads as TGTGCCAGCAGCCGCGCGGGAGGGCGAGAGACCCAGTACTTC. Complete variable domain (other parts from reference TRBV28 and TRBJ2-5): DVKVTQSSRYLVKRTGEKVFLECVQDMDHENMFWYRQDPGLGLRLIYFSYDVKMKEKGDIPEGYSVSREKKERFSLILESASTNQTSMYLCASSRAGGRETQYFGPGTRLLVL.

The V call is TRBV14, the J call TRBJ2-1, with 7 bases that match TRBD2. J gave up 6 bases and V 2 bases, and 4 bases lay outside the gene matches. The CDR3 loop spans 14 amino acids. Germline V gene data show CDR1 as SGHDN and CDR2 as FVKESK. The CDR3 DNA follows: TGTGCCAGCAGCCAACTAGCGGAGACCAATGAGCAGTTCTTC. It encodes CASSQLAETNEQFF.

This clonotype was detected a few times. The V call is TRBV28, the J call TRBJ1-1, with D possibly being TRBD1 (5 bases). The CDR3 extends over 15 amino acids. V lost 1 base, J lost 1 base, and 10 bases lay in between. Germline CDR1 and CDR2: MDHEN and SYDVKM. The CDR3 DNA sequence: TGTGCCAGCAGTTTATTTAGGGGCCCGAACACTGAAGCTTTCTTT. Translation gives CASSLFRGPNTEAFF.

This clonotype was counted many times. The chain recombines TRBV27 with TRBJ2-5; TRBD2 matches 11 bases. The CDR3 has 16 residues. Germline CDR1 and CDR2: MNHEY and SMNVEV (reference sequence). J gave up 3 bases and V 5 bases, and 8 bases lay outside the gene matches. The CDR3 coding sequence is TGTGCCAGCAGTACTTTAGCGGGAGGGCCCGAAGAGACCCAGTACTTC. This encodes CASSTLAGGPEETQYF.

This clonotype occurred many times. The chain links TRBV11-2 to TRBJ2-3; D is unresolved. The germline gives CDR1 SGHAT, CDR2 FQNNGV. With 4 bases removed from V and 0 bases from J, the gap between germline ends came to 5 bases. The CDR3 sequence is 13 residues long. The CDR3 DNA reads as TGTGCCAGCAGCTCCCCGAGCACAGATACGCAGTATTTT. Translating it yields CASSSPSTDTQYF. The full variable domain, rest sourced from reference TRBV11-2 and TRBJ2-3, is EAGVAQSPRYKIIEKRQSVAFWCNPISGHATLYWYQQILGQGPKLLIQFQNNGVVDDSQLPKDRFSAERLKGVDSTLKIQPAKLEDSAVYLCASSSPSTDTQYFGPGTRLTVL.

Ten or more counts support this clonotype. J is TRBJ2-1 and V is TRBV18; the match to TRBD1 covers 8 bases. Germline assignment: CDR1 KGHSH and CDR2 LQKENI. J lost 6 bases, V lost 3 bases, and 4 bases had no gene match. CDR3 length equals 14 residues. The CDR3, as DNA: TGTGCCAGCTCACCGCAGGGGGCTGGCAATGAGCAGTTCTTC. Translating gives CASSPQGAGNEQFF.

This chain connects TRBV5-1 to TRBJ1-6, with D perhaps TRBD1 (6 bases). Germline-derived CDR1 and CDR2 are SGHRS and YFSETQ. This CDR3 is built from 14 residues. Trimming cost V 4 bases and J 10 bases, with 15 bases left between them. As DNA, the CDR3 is TGCGCCAGCAGCCTCGGGGGGCGTGAGTCACCCCTCCACTTT. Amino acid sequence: CASSLGGRESPLHF.

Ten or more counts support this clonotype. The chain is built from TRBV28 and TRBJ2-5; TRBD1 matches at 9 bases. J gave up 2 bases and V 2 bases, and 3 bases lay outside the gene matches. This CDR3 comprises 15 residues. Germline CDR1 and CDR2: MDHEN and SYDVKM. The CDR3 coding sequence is TGTGCCAGCAGTTTACCCGGACAGGGGCAAGAGACCCAGTACTTC. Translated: CASSLPGQGQETQYF.

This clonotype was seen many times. The CDR3 DNA reads as TGTGCCAGCAGCGAGTGGGCGAACACTGAAGCTTTCTTT. It translates to CASSEWANTEAFF. The rearrangement links TRBV2 to TRBJ1-1; no clear D. The CDR3 contains 13 residues. CDR1 is SNHLY and CDR2 is FYNNEI in the germline V gene. V lost 6 bases and J 1 base, leaving 9 bases between the germline ends.

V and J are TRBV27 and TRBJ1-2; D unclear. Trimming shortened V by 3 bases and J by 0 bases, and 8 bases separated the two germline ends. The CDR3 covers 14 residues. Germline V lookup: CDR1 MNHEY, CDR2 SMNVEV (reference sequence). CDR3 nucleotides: TGTGCCAGCAGTTTTGATCCAGCTAACTATGGCTACACCTTC. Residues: CASSFDPANYGYTF.

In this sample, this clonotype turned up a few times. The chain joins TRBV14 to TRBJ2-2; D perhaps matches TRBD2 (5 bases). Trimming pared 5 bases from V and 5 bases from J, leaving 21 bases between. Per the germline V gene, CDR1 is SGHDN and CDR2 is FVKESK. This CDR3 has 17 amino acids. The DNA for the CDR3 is TGTGCCAGCAGCAAGAGACTACCGGGCAAAGGAACCGGGGAGCTGTTTTTT. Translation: CASSKRLPGKGTGELFF.

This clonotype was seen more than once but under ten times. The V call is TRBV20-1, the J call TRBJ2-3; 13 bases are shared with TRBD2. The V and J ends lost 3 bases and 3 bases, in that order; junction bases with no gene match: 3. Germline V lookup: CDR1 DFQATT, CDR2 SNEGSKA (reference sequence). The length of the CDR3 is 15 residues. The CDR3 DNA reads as TGCAGTGCTAGGGGACTAGCGGGACGGACAGATACGCAGTATTTT. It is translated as CSARGLAGRTDTQYF.

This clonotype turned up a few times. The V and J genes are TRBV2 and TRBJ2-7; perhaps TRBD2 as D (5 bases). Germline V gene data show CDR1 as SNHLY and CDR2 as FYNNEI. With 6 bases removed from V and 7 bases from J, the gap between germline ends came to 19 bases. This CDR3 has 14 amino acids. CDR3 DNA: TGTGCCAGCAGCCGGAGGCCCTTGGAGGATGAGCAGTACTTC. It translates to CASSRRPLEDEQYF.

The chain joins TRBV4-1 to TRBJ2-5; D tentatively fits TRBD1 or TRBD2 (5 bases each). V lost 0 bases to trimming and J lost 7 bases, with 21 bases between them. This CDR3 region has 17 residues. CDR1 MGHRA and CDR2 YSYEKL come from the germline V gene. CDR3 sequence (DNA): TGCGCCAGCAGCCAAGAGGGGCCGGGGACCCTCCTTCTGACCCAGTACTTC. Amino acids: CASSQEGPGTLLLTQYF.

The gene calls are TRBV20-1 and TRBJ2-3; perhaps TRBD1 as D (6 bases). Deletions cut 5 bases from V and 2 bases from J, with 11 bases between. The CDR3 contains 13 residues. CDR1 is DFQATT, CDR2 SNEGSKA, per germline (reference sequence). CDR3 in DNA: TGCAGTGCTCGGGACACCATCACAGATACGCAGTATTTT. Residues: CSARDTITDTQYF.

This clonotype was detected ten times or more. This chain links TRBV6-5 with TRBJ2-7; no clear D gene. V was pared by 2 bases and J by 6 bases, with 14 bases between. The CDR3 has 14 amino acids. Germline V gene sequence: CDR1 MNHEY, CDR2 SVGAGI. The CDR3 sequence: CASSYDSKASEQYF. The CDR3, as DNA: TGTGCCAGCAGTTACGACTCTAAGGCCTCCGAGCAGTACTTC.

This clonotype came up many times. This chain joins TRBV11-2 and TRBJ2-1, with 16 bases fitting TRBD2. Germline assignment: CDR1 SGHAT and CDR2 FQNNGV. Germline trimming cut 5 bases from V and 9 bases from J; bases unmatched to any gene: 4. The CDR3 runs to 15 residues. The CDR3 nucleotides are TGTGCCAGCAGCCAGGGACTAGCGGGAGGGGGTGAGCAGTTCTTC. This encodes CASSQGLAGGGEQFF.

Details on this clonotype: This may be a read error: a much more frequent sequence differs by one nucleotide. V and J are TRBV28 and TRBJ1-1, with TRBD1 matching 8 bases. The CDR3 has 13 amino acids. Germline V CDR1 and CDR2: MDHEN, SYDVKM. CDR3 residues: CASSNPGGTEALF. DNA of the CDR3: TGTGCCAGCAGTAACCCAGGGGGCACTGAAGCTCTCTTT.

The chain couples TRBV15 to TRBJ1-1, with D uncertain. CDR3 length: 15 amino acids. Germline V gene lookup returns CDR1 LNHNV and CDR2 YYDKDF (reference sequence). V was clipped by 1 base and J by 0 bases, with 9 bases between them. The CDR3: CATSRVRQLNTEAFF. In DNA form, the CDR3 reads TGTGCCACCAGCAGAGTTCGTCAGCTGAACACTGAAGCTTTCTTT.

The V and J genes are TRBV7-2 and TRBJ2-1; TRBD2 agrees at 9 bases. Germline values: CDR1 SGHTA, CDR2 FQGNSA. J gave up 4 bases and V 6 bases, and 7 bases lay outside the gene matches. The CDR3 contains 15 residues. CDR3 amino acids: CASRPREGLYNEQFF. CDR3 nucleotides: TGTGCCAGCAGACCGCGGGAGGGCCTTTACAATGAGCAGTTCTTC.

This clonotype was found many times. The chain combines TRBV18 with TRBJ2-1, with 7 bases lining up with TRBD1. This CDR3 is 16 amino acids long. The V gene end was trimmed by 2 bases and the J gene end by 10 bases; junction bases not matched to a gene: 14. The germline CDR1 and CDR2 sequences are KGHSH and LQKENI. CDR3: CASSPLYVKRDSEQFF. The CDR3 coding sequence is TGTGCCAGCTCACCATTGTATGTAAAACGGGACAGCGAGCAGTTCTTC. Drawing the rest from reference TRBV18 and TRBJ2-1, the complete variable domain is NAGVMQNPRHLVRRRGQEARLRCSPMKGHSHVYWYRQLPEEGLKFMVYLQKENIIDESGMPKERFSAEFPKEGPSILRIQQVVRGDSAAYFCASSPLYVKRDSEQFFGPGTRLTVL.

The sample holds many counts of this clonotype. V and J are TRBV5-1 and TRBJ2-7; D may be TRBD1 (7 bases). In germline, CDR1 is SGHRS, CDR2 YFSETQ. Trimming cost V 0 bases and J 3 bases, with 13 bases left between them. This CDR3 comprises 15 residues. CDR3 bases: TGCGCCAGCAGCTTGGCGCGGGGACAGCTCTACGAGCAGTACTTC. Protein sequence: CASSLARGQLYEQYF.

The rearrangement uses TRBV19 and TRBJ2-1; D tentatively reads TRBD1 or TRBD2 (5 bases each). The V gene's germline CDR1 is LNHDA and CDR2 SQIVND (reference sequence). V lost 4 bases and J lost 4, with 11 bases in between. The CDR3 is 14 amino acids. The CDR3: CASSRQRKYNEQFF. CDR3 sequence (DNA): TGTGCCAGTAGTAGACAGCGGAAGTACAATGAGCAGTTCTTC.

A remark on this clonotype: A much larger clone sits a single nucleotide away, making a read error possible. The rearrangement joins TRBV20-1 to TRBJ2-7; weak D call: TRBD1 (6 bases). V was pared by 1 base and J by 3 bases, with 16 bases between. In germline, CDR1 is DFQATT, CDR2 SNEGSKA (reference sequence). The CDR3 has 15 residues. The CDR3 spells CSARGRGKGGYEQYF. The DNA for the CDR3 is TGCAGTGCTAGAGGCCGGGGAAAAGGGGGCTACGAGCAGTACTTC.